The clone carrying this TCR beta chain was picked up a small number of times. Its matching antigen is unknown. A library of TCRbeta sequences, prepared with unique molecular identifiers, was generated. TCRdb passed the PCR reads through MiXCR, listing each CDR3 protein once. The table includes 500,000 to 750,000 distinct CDR3 sequences, around 13% detected once. Germline trimming cut 6 bases from V and 9 bases from J; bases unmatched to any gene: 11. Germline values: CDR1 MDHEN, CDR2 SYDVKM. The CDR3 loop spans 15 amino acids. The data originate from a study of T-cell reconstitution after alpha-beta-depleted transplantation in children. Study-wide points: Approximately two months post-transplant, alpha-beta T cells reportedly originated from several hundred expanded graft clones. From newly produced T cells came most of the T-cell counts and diversity one year after transplant. It was surviving recipient T cells and thymic progenitors that gave some patients high TCRbeta diversity at day 60.

The TCR originated in a male patient aged 5 to 17 who had a stem cell transplant for acute myeloid leukemia, so the T cells may come from the graft donor. The material was PBMCs, mostly from graft donor cells, obtained 360 days after TCRalphabeta/CD19-depleted stem cell transplant. The rearrangement joins TRBV28 to TRBJ2-1; 10 nucleotides match TRBD2. CDR3 in amino acids: CASRPRASGRGEQFF. In DNA form, the CDR3 reads TGTGCCAGCAGACCCCGGGCTAGCGGGAGAGGTGAGCAGTTCTTC.